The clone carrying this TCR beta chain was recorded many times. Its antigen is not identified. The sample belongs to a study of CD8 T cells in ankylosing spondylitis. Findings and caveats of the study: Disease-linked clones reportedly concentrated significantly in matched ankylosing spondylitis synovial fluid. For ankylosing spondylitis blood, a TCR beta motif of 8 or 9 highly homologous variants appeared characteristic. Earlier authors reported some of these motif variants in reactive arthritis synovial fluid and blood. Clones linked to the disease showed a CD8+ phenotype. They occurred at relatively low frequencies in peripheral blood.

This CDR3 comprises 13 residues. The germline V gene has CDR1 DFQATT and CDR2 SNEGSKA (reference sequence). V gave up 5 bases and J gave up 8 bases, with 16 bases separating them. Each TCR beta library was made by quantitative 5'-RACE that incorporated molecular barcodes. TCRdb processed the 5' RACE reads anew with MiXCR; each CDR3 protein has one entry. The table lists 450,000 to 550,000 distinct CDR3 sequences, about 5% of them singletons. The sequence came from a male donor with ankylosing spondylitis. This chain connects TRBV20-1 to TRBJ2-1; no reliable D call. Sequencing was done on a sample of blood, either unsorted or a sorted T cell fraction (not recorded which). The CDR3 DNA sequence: TGCAGTGCTTCGAAAAAAAGGGTGGATGAGCAGTTCTTC. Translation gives CSASKKRVDEQFF.